This T cell receptor beta chain was sequenced in a study of cytomegalovirus exposure and HLA in healthy donors. General study points: In an earlier analysis, productive rearrangement rates for most beta V segments clustered near 87% or 30%. Presence/absence analyses assumed roughly uniform sequencing depth across donors, which may not hold. Follow-up analysis seemed to connect common viral pathogens with several of the most significant clusters identified. The HLA-A and HLA-B alleles of most subjects were reportedly predicted accurately from TCR beta sequences.

CDR3 size: 11 residues. CDR1 is ENHRY and CDR2 is SYGVKD in the germline V gene. Trimming cost V 8 bases and J 5 bases, with 10 bases left between them. Primers for the PCR totalled 60 Vbeta and 13 Jbeta. Produced via immunoSEQ multiplex PCR; TCRdb's table is partial and in-frame only. Among around 110,000 clones listed, about four fifths were seen once. For this clone: Its antigen is unknown.

This chain joins TRBV10-3 and TRBJ2-7, with D unresolved. This clonotype was obtained from a man under 40 in good health and CMV-seropositive. The source material was PBMCs. CDR3 in amino acids: CAISDSHEQYF. The DNA of the CDR3 is TGTGCCATCTCGGATAGCCACGAGCAGTACTTC.